This entry features one TCR beta chain sequence. This sample was included in a study of blood T cell repertoires in COVID-19. On the study more broadly: Samples taken during acute and convalescent COVID-19 were collected in the United States, Italy and Spain. The analysed material was cDNA or gDNA that came from T cells, B-cell-depleted T cells, or PBMCs.

As originally analysed: Estimates of nucleated cell counts were drawn from the amplification of reference gene primers. Libraries were prepared by immunoSEQ multiplex PCR; TCRdb keeps only in-frame clonotypes and omits some of them. Clone size and the V and J calls come from that table; the DNA yielded D and trimming. Of some 300,000 clones in the sample, approximately 86% were seen once. The sequence came from a man in his 70s with acute or convalescent COVID-19. The sample consisted of peripheral blood.

The CDR3 sequence is CSASLEPETQYF. The CDR3 nucleotides read TGCAGTGCTAGTTTGGAGCCAGAGACCCAGTACTTC. The V and J genes are TRBV20-1 and TRBJ2-5; D unclear. In germline, CDR1 is DFQATT, CDR2 SNEGSKA (reference sequence). This CDR3 is built from 12 residues. Trimming removed 3 bases from V and 4 bases from J, with 9 bases in between.